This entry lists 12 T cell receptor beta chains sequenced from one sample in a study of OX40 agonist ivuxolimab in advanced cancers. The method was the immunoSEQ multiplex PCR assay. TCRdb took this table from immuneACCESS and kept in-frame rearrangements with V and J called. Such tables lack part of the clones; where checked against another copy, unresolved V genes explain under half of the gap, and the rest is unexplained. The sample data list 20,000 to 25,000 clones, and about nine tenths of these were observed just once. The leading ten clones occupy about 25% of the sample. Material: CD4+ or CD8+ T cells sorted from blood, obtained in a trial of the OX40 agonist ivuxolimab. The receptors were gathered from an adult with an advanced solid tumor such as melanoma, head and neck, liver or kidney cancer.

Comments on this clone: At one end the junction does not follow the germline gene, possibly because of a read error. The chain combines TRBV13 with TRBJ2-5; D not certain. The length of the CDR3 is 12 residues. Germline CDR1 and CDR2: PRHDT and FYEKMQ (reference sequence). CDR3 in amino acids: CASSLNQETQYF. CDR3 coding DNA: TGTGCCAGCAGCTTAAACCAGGAGACCCAGTACTTC.

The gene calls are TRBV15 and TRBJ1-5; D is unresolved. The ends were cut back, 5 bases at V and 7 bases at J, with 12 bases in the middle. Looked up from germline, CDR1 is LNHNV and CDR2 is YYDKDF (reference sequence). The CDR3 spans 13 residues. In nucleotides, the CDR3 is TGTGCCACCAGCCCGACGTATGGACAGCCCCAGCATTTT. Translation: CATSPTYGQPQHF.

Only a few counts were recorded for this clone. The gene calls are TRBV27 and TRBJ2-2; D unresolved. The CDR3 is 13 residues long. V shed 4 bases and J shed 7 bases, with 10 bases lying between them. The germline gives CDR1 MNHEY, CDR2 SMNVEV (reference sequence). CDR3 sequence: CASSSLLGGELFF. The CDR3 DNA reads TGTGCCAGCAGTTCCCTGCTTGGCGGGGAGCTGTTTTTT.

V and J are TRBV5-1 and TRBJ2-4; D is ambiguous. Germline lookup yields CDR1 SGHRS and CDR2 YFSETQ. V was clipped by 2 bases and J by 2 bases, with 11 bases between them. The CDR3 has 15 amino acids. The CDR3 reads CASSFDSATKNIQYF. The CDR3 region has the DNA TGCGCCAGCAGCTTTGACTCCGCAACCAAAAACATTCAGTACTTC. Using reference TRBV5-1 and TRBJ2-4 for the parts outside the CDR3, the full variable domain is KAGVTQTPRYLIKTRGQQVTLSCSPISGHRSVSWYQQTPGQGLQFLFEYFSETQRNKGNFPGRFSGRQFSNSRSEMNVSTLELGDSALYLCASSFDSATKNIQYFGAGTRLSVL.

Here the CDR3 DNA reads TGTGCCAGCAGCGTTAGCGGATCCTACGAGCAGTACTTC. Its translation: CASSVSGSYEQYF. The V gene is TRBV11-2, the J gene TRBJ2-7, with D perhaps TRBD2 (6 bases). Germline V gene data show CDR1 as SGHAT and CDR2 as FQNNGV. The V gene lost 5 bases and the J gene lost 1 base, with 9 bases spanning the gap. This CDR3 has 13 amino acids.

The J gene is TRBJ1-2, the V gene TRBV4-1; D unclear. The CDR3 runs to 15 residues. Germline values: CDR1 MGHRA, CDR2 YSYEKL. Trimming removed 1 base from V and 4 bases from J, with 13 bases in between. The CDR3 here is CASSQVAGEGYGYTF. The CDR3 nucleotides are TGCGCCAGCAGCCAAGTTGCTGGAGAGGGCTATGGCTACACCTTC.

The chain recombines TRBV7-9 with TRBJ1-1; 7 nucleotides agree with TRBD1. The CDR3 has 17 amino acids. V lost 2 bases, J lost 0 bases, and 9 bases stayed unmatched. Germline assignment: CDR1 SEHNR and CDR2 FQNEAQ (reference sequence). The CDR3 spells CASSLPKTGLMNTEAFF. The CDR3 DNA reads TGTGCCAGCAGCTTACCTAAGACAGGGCTAATGAACACTGAAGCTTTCTTT.

CDR3: CASSPARRSTDTQYF. The CDR3, as DNA: TGTGCCAGCAGCCCCGCGAGACGAAGCACAGATACGCAGTATTTT. The rearrangement uses TRBV5-4 and TRBJ2-3; D uncertain. Trimming removed 4 bases at V and 0 bases at J, with 12 bases between. The CDR3 loop spans 15 amino acids. Germline CDR1 and CDR2: SGHNT and YYREEE (reference sequence).

For the CDR3, the DNA is TGTGCCAGCAGCCCCGCTCTAGCGGGAGGATCGACCTACGAGCAGTACTTC. Its translation is CASSPALAGGSTYEQYF. The chain is built from TRBV7-9 and TRBJ2-7; 11 nucleotides line up with TRBD2. The CDR3 spans 17 residues. V shed 5 bases and J 2 bases; nucleotides not matched to a gene: 11. Germline CDR1 and CDR2: SEHNR and FQNEAQ (reference sequence).

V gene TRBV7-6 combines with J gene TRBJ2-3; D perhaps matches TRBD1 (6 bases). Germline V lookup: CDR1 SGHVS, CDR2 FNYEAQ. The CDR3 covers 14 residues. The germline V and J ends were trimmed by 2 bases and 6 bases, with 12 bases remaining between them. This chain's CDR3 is CASSLWGPGDTQYF. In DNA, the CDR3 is TGTGCCAGCAGCTTATGGGGGCCGGGGGATACGCAGTATTTT.

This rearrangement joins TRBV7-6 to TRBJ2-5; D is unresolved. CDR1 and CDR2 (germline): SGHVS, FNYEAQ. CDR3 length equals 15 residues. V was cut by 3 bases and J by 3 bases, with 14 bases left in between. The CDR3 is CASSFTLPGEETQYF. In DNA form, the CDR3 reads TGTGCCAGCAGCTTTACCTTACCCGGAGAAGAGACCCAGTACTTC. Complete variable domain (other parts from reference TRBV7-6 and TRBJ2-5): GAGVSQSPRYKVTKRGQDVALRCDPISGHVSLYWYRQALGQGPEFLTYFNYEAQQDKSGLPNDRFSAERPEGSISTLTIQRTEQRDSAMYRCASSFTLPGEETQYFGPGTRLLVL.

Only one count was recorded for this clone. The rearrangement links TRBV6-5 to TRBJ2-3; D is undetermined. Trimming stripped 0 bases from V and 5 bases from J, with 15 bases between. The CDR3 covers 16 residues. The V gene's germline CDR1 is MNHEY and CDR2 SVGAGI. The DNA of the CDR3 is TGTGCCAGCAGTTACTCAATCGCACTACGATTAGATACGCAGTATTTT. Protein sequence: CASSYSIALRLDTQYF.